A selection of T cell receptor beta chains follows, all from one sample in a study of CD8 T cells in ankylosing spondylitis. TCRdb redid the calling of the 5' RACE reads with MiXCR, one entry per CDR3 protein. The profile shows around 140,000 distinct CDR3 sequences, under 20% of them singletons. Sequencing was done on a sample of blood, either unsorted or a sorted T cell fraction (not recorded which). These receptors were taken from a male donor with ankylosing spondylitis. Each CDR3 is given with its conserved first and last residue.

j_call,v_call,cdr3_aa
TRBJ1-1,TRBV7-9,CAIRDTMNTEAFF
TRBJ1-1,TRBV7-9,CASSLVGGFEAFF
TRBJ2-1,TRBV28,CASSYRVLNNEQFF
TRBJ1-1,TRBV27,CASSPRLGYTEAFF
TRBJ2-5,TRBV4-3,CASSHSGTGRETQYF
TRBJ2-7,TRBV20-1,CSARDGNRLYEQYF
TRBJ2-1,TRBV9,CASSVVLAGYNEQFF
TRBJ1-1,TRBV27,CASSVYGSITEAFF
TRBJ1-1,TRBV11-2,CASSTLGRIEAFF
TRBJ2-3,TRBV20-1,CSARGSGSLPADTQYF
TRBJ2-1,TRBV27,CASSFGTSGRNEQFF
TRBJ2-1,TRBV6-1,CASSTQVGSYNEQFF
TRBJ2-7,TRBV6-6,CASSGGDYEQYF
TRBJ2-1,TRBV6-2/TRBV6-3,CASSFTDRLGHGEQFF
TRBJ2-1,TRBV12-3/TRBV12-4,CASGGNEQFF
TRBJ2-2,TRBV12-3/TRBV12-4,CASSLLPGENTGELFF
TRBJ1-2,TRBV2,CASSDSGQGAIYGYTF
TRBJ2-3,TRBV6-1,CASRGQVAHTDTQYF
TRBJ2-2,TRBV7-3,CASSLFGRANTGELFF
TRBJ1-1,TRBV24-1,CATRLRESTEAFF
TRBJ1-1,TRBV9,CASSGGGLGTEAFF
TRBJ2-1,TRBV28,CASSLLDSYNEQFF
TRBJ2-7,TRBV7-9,CASSLLQIPYEQYF
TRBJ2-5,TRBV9,CASSVETSGSRETQYF
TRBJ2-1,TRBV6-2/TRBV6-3,CASSYWNNEQFF
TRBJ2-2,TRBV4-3,CASSQGSSSTGELFF
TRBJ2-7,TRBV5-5,CASSLGAGGSYEQYF
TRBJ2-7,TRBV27,CASRAMGTDYEQYF
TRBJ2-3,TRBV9,CASSVAGGPDTQYF
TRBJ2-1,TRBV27,CASRHRGGIGNEQFF
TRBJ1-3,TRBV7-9,CASSLGSVDISGNTIYF
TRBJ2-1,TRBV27,CASSHDRGFYNEQFF
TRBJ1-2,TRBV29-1,CSVRVLYYGYTF
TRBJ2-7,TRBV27,CASSYGSGTYEQYF
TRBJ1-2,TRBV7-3,CASSLTGQDLYGYTF
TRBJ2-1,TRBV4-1,CASSPEGGLLSYNEQFF
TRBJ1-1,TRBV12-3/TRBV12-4,CASSLSKWADEAFF
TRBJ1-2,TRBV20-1,CSAGTGVDGYTF
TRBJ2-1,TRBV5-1,CASSLEVYEQFF
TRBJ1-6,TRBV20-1,CSARDGDLINSPLHF
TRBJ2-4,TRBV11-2,CASSPGTVQYF
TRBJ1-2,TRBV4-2,CASSSPTGSPNYGYTF
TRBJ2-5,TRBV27,CATGQETQYF
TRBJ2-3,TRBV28,CASSLDRGTDTQYF
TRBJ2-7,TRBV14,CANERTGGGEQYF
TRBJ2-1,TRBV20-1,CSARDRAYNEQFF
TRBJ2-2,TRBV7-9,CASSSSWREVTGELFF
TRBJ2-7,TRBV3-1,CASSQDGGPYEQYF
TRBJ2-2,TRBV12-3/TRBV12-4,CASSLQGSTGELFF
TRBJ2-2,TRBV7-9,CASSLPNTGELFF
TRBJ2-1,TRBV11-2,CASSPLFGTGGGNRDEQFF
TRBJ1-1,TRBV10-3,CAISPRQEGMNTEAFF
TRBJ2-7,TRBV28,CASSPGQYYEQYF
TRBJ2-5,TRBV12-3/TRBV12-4,CASSFGSVETQYF
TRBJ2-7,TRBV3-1,CASSQGGVQYF
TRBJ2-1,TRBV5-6,CASSFGRLEQFF
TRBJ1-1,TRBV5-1,CASSPYVSAFNTEAFF
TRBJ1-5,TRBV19,CASTLTGSGQPQHF